One sample yielded the 32 T cell receptor beta chains listed below, sequenced in a study of OX40 agonist ivuxolimab in advanced cancers. Method: immunoSEQ multiplex PCR; TCRdb's copy keeps in-frame clones and lacks some. The sample records 39,000 or so clones, around nine tenths being singletons. Here the sequenced sample was CD4+ or CD8+ T cells sorted from blood, taken in a trial of the OX40 agonist ivuxolimab. These receptors were collected from an adult with an advanced solid tumor such as melanoma, head and neck, liver or kidney cancer.

This clone was seen a single time. This chain uses TRBV10-2 with TRBJ2-2; D gene uncertain. V was shortened by 0 bases and J by 1 base, with 3 bases between the two germline ends. This CDR3 region has 14 residues. The V gene's germline CDR1 is WSHSY and CDR2 SAAADI. The CDR3 is CASSESRNTGELFF. The CDR3 DNA sequence: TGCGCCAGCAGTGAGTCAAGGAACACCGGGGAGCTGTTTTTT.

The gene calls are TRBV6-1 and TRBJ1-3; 7 positions match TRBD1. V lost 1 base, J lost 0 bases, and 3 bases stayed unmatched. CDR1 is MNHNS and CDR2 is SASEGT in the germline V gene. The CDR3 spans 16 residues. The CDR3 spells CASSEGTGSSGNTIYF. DNA of the CDR3: TGTGCCAGCAGTGAAGGGACAGGTTCCTCTGGAAACACCATATATTTT.

The J gene is TRBJ1-3, the V gene TRBV7-9; D is unresolved. This CDR3 has 15 residues. Trimming removed 4 bases from V and 1 base from J, with 11 bases in between. Germline CDR1 SEHNR, CDR2 FQNEAQ (reference sequence). DNA for the CDR3: TGTGCCAGCAGCTCACCGGGGATTTCTGGAAACACCATATATTTT. It encodes CASSSPGISGNTIYF.

This sequence joins TRBV7-3 and TRBJ2-2; D is perhaps TRBD1 (6 bases). Germline V gene lookup returns CDR1 SGHTA and CDR2 FQGTGA. This CDR3 comprises 15 residues. Trimming removed 5 bases at V and 4 bases at J, with 14 bases between. CDR3 residues: CASSPNRAATGELFF. The CDR3 DNA is TGTGCCAGCAGCCCAAACAGGGCCGCCACCGGGGAGCTGTTTTTT.

The CDR3 here is CASSSITGRGSSYEQYF. CDR3 nucleotide sequence: TGTGCCAGCAGCTCGATTACCGGGCGGGGAAGCTCCTACGAGCAGTACTTC. The chain links TRBV5-6 to TRBJ2-7; TRBD2 is a possible D gene (6 bases). Trimming left V 3 bases short and J 0 bases short, with 19 bases between. The germline V gene encodes CDR1 SGHDT and CDR2 YYEEEE. The CDR3 extends over 17 amino acids.

The V gene is TRBV19, the J gene TRBJ1-5, with D perhaps matching TRBD1 (6 bases). This CDR3 has 14 residues. Germline V CDR1 and CDR2: LNHDA, SQIVND (reference sequence). Trimming pared 7 bases from V and 7 bases from J, leaving 17 bases between. In nucleotides, the CDR3 is TGTGCCAGTACCACAGGGAGGATAGGGCAGCCCCAGCATTTT. Protein: CASTTGRIGQPQHF.

J is TRBJ2-5 and V is TRBV27, with 8 bases matching TRBD2. Germline V gene lookup returns CDR1 MNHEY and CDR2 SMNVEV (reference sequence). V shed 3 bases, J shed 4 bases, and the junction held 4 bases outside the gene matches. The CDR3 spans 14 residues. The CDR3 region is CASSFGGAGETQYF. CDR3 bases: TGTGCCAGCAGTTTCGGGGGGGCGGGAGAGACCCAGTACTTC.

This clone turned up a few times. V usage is TRBV5-1 and J usage is TRBJ2-7, with D possibly being TRBD1 (5 bases). Germline V gives CDR1 SGHRS, CDR2 YFSETQ. The CDR3 consists of 14 residues. V was clipped by 3 bases and J by 0 bases, with 10 bases between them. In nucleotides, the CDR3 is TGCGCCAGCAGCTGGGGCGGAAGCTCCTACGAGCAGTACTTC. Its translation: CASSWGGSSYEQYF.

This clone was seen a handful of times. The rearrangement links TRBV6-1 to TRBJ1-2; D is unresolved. V dropped 6 bases and J dropped 3 bases, with 8 bases sitting between them. The CDR3 contains 12 residues. CDR1 MNHNS and CDR2 SASEGT come from the germline V gene. The CDR3 DNA reads TGTGCCAGCAGGGACGGGTACTATGGCTACACCTTC. This gives the protein CASRDGYYGYTF.

V is TRBV6-5 and J is TRBJ1-3; 8 bases align to TRBD1. Germline V gene lookup returns CDR1 MNHEY and CDR2 SVGAGI. This CDR3 comprises 15 residues. V lost 2 bases, J lost 3 bases, and 3 bases stayed unmatched. The CDR3 DNA reads TGTGCCAGCAGTTACAACACAGGGGGTGGAAACACCATATATTTT. Encoded protein: CASSYNTGGGNTIYF.

V is TRBV5-1 and J is TRBJ2-5; D possibly corresponds to TRBD2 (5 bases). The J call may be mistaken, given a closer DNA end match to TRBJ2-7. CDR1 is SGHRS and CDR2 is YFSETQ in the germline V gene. There are 14 residues in the CDR3. This CDR3 is CASMEGGSSYEQYF. DNA of the CDR3: TGCGCCAGCATGGAAGGAGGCAGCTCCTACGAGCAGTACTTC.

This clone was picked up a small number of times. V gene TRBV6-1 combines with J gene TRBJ1-1; D is perhaps TRBD1 (6 bases). The length of the CDR3 is 14 residues. V lost 2 bases and J lost 3, with 10 bases in between. CDR1 is MNHNS, CDR2 SASEGT, per germline. The CDR3 region has the DNA TGTGCCAGCAGTGAACGGGGGCTCGACACTGAAGCTTTCTTT. This sequence encodes CASSERGLDTEAFF.

The chain links TRBV7-9 to TRBJ2-1; 9 bases line up with TRBD2. V was clipped by 0 bases and J by 8 bases; unmatched bases: 5. Germline lookup yields CDR1 SEHNR and CDR2 FQNEAQ (reference sequence). CDR3 length: 15 residues. The CDR3 sequence: CASSLASGTSYEQFF. CDR3 nucleotide sequence: TGTGCCAGCAGCTTAGCATCCGGGACTAGCTATGAGCAGTTCTTC.

The table lists this clone with a count of one. The gene calls are TRBV10-3 and TRBJ2-5; D is perhaps TRBD1 (6 bases). Per germline, CDR1 ENHRY and CDR2 SYGVKD. The length of the CDR3 is 12 residues. V lost 5 bases to trimming and J lost 4 bases, with 8 bases between them. CDR3 coding DNA: TGTGCCATCAGTCAGGGGAGAGAGACCCAGTACTTC. Encoded protein: CAISQGRETQYF.

The chain employs TRBV18 and TRBJ1-1; D uncertain. Germline-derived CDR1 and CDR2 are KGHSH and LQKENI. This CDR3 region has 14 residues. The germline V and J ends were trimmed by 6 bases and 4 bases, with 15 bases remaining between them. In nucleotides, the CDR3 is TGTGCCAGCTCCCCCGACACGACGGGCACTGAAGCTTTCTTT. Translation gives CASSPDTTGTEAFF.

The chain recombines TRBV30 with TRBJ1-4, with D hard to call. Per the germline V gene, CDR1 is GTSNPN and CDR2 is SVGIG (reference sequence). CDR3 length equals 11 residues. V was trimmed by 5 bases and J by 5 bases, leaving 6 bases between them. The CDR3 sequence is CAWGRNEKLFF. DNA of the CDR3: TGTGCCTGGGGAAGAAATGAAAAACTGTTTTTT.

The rearrangement uses TRBV6-1 and TRBJ2-2, with TRBD1 identical over 8 bases. The CDR3 is 15 amino acids. Germline loops: CDR1 MNHNS, CDR2 SASEGT. Trimming cost V 7 bases and J 0 bases; bases outside gene matches: 4. CDR3 DNA: TGTGCCAGCACTGGACAGGGAGCGAACACCGGGGAGCTGTTTTTT. Its translation: CASTGQGANTGELFF.

The rearrangement links TRBV4-1 to TRBJ2-7, with 7 bases lining up with TRBD2. The CDR3 length is 16 residues. Trimming removed 5 bases from V and 1 base from J; junction bases left unmatched: 11. CDR1 MGHRA and CDR2 YSYEKL come from the germline V gene. CDR3 loop: CASSIYLAAQSYEQYF. The CDR3 DNA follows: TGCGCCAGCAGCATATATCTAGCGGCGCAGTCCTACGAGCAGTACTTC.

This clone was seen more than once but under ten times. The genes are TRBV7-9 and TRBJ1-5; 9 bases match TRBD1. CDR1 and CDR2 from the germline V gene are SEHNR and FQNEAQ (reference sequence). CDR3 length: 17 residues. The V and J ends lost 4 bases and 1 base, in that order; junction bases with no gene match: 8. Here the CDR3 DNA reads TGTGCCAGCAGCTCCCCGGACAGGGGCGGGAGCAATCAGCCCCAGCATTTT. Translation gives CASSSPDRGGSNQPQHF.

This chain joins TRBV30 and TRBJ1-6; 7 positions agree with TRBD1. This CDR3 comprises 13 residues. V was clipped by 2 bases and J by 10 bases; unmatched bases: 5. Germline lookup yields CDR1 GTSNPN and CDR2 SVGIG (reference sequence). In DNA form, the CDR3 reads TGTGCCTGGAGTCCCATACAGGGGTCACCCCTCCACTTT. Translated, it gives CAWSPIQGSPLHF.

J is TRBJ1-5 and V is TRBV28, with D perhaps TRBD1 (6 bases). The CDR3 runs 14 residues. Deletions cut 3 bases from V and 6 bases from J, with 12 bases between. CDR1 is MDHEN and CDR2 is SYDVKM in the germline V gene. CDR3 in DNA: TGTGCCAGCAGTTTGATACAGGGCGGTCAGCCCCAGCATTTT. Protein: CASSLIQGGQPQHF.

The chain combines TRBV11-1 with TRBJ1-1; 7 bases are a match to TRBD1. The CDR3 has 15 residues. J lost 0 bases, V lost 6 bases, and 7 bases had no gene match. The germline V gene encodes CDR1 SGHAT and CDR2 FQDESV (reference sequence). CDR3: CASSSSGTVNTEAFF. CDR3 in DNA: TGTGCCAGCAGTTCCTCCGGGACAGTGAACACTGAAGCTTTCTTT. Complete variable domain (other parts from reference TRBV11-1 and TRBJ1-1): EAEVAQSPRYKITEKSQAVAFWCDPISGHATLYWYRQILGQGPELLVQFQDESVVDDSQLPKDRFSAERLKGVDSTLKIQPAELGDSAMYLCASSSSGTVNTEAFFGQGTRLTVV.

The CDR3 here is CASSAGLAGTDTQYF. As DNA, the CDR3 is TGTGCCAGCAGTGCTGGACTAGCGGGGACAGATACGCAGTATTTT. The chain employs TRBV2 and TRBJ2-3; 12 bases match TRBD2. The V gene end was trimmed by 4 bases and the J gene end by 3 bases; junction bases not matched to a gene: 2. CDR1 and CDR2 (germline): SNHLY, FYNNEI. This CDR3 comprises 15 residues.

This rearrangement joins TRBV6-4 to TRBJ1-5, with a tentative D call TRBD1 (5 bases). The CDR3 is made up of 18 amino acids. Germline assignment: CDR1 MRHNA and CDR2 SNTAGT. Trimming took off 7 bases at V and 0 bases at J, with 22 bases between the two ends. In DNA, the CDR3 is TGTGCCAGCACTAGGATAGTGGGGCCATCCTATAGCAATCAGCCCCAGCATTTT. Translation gives CASTRIVGPSYSNQPQHF.

The chain couples TRBV2 to TRBJ2-5, with D uncertain. The CDR3 length is 11 residues. Looked up from germline, CDR1 is SNHLY and CDR2 is FYNNEI. V was shortened by 6 bases and J by 3 bases, with 5 bases between the two germline ends. The CDR3 reads CASRIKETQYF. The CDR3 bases are TGTGCCAGCAGGATCAAAGAGACCCAGTACTTC.

This chain links TRBV7-2 with TRBJ2-7; 8 nucleotides agree with TRBD2. From germline, CDR1 is SGHTA and CDR2 FQGNSA. Trimming cost V 1 base and J 2 bases; bases outside gene matches: 1. The CDR3 sequence is 14 residues long. In DNA, the CDR3 is TGTGCCAGCAGCTTAGTCGGGGGGGCCTACGAGCAGTACTTC. Protein: CASSLVGGAYEQYF. Looking up the rest from reference TRBV7-2 and TRBJ2-7 gives the full variable domain: GAGVSQSPSNKVTEKGKDVELRCDPISGHTALYWYRQSLGQGLEFLIYFQGNSAPDKSGLPSDRFSAERTGGSVSTLTIQRTQQEDSAVYLCASSLVGGAYEQYFGPGTRLTVT.

V is TRBV30 and J is TRBJ2-1; weak D call: TRBD2 (6 bases). CDR1 and CDR2 from the germline V gene are GTSNPN and SVGIG (reference sequence). V was pared by 5 bases and J by 5 bases, with 13 bases between. The CDR3 sequence is 13 residues long. CDR3 region: CAWDRTTNNEQFF. The CDR3 region has the DNA TGTGCCTGGGACCGGACTACGAACAATGAGCAGTTCTTC.

This chain connects TRBV28 to TRBJ1-5; perhaps TRBD1 as D (5 bases). CDR1 is MDHEN and CDR2 is SYDVKM in the germline V gene. This CDR3 comprises 11 residues. V was cut by 6 bases and J by 9 bases, with 9 bases left in between. The CDR3 region is CASSEGRPQHF. The CDR3 region has the DNA TGTGCCAGCAGCGAGGGACGGCCCCAGCATTTT. The complete variable domain, with remaining parts taken from reference TRBV28 and TRBJ1-5, reads DVKVTQSSRYLVKRTGEKVFLECVQDMDHENMFWYRQDPGLGLRLIYFSYDVKMKEKGDIPEGYSVSREKKERFSLILESASTNQTSMYLCASSEGRPQHFGDGTRLSIL.

This clone is a singleton in its sample. The CDR3 bases are TGTGCCAGTAGTAAGGGGACGGACACCTACGAGCAGTACTTC. Translation: CASSKGTDTYEQYF. This sequence joins TRBV19 and TRBJ2-7, with D perhaps being TRBD1 or TRBD2 (5 bases each). Germline loops: CDR1 LNHDA, CDR2 SQIVND (reference sequence). The CDR3 sequence is 14 residues long. V lost 4 bases and J lost 2, with 12 bases in between.

This chain links TRBV7-2 with TRBJ1-6; 10 bases are shared with TRBD1. V trimming: 4 bases; J trimming: 9 bases; junction bases outside the gene matches: 9. Germline CDR1 SGHTA, CDR2 FQGNSA. The CDR3 has 16 amino acids. The CDR3 is CASSSRGGTGVSPLHF. DNA of the CDR3: TGTGCCAGCAGCTCCCGGGGCGGGACAGGGGTTTCACCCCTCCACTTT.

The sample holds a few counts of this clone. The chain uses TRBV13 and TRBJ1-1; D ambiguous. The length of the CDR3 is 13 residues. With 6 bases removed from V and 3 bases from J, the gap between germline ends came to 11 bases. Germline V lookup: CDR1 PRHDT, CDR2 FYEKMQ (reference sequence). The DNA of the CDR3 is TGTGCCAGCAGGCGACCACTGGACACTGAAGCTTTCTTT. Translated, it gives CASRRPLDTEAFF. The full variable domain, with the rest looked up from reference TRBV13 and TRBJ1-1, is AAGVIQSPRHLIKEKRETATLKCYPIPRHDTVYWYQQGPGQDPQFLISFYEKMQSDKGSIPDRFSAQQFSDYHSELNMSSLELGDSALYFCASRRPLDTEAFFGQGTRLTVV.

The J gene is TRBJ2-7, the V gene TRBV28; D is perhaps TRBD1 (6 bases). V lost 6 bases and J 3 bases, leaving 12 bases between the germline ends. This CDR3 contains 13 residues. Germline values: CDR1 MDHEN, CDR2 SYDVKM. In DNA, the CDR3 is TGTGCCAGCAGCTCCGGGACACTCTACGAGCAGTACTTC. Residues: CASSSGTLYEQYF.